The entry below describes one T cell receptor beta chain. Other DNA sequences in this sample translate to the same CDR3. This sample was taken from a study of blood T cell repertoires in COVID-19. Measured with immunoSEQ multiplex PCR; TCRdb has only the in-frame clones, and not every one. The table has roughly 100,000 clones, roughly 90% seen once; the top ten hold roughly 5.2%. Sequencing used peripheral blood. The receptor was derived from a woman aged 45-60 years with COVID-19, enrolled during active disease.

The CDR3 reads CASSFGLAGYEQYF. The CDR3 DNA follows: TGCGCCAGCAGCTTTGGACTAGCGGGCTACGAGCAGTACTTC. The chain joins TRBV5-1 to TRBJ2-7; 11 positions match TRBD2. The germline V gene encodes CDR1 SGHRS and CDR2 YFSETQ. V trimming: 2 bases; J trimming: 3 bases; junction bases outside the gene matches: 1. The CDR3 runs 14 residues. Variable domain in full (rest from reference TRBV5-1 and TRBJ2-7): KAGVTQTPRYLIKTRGQQVTLSCSPISGHRSVSWYQQTPGQGLQFLFEYFSETQRNKGNFPGRFSGRQFSNSRSEMNVSTLELGDSALYLCASSFGLAGYEQYFGPGTRLTVT.